A single sample gave rise to the 15 T cell receptor beta chains below, sequenced in a study of blood T cell repertoires in COVID-19. Method: immunoSEQ multiplex PCR; TCRdb's copy keeps in-frame clones and lacks some. Here the sample spans around 270,000 clones, approximately 86% being singletons. The sequenced sample was peripheral blood. Every receptor here comes from a man aged 25 to 45 with active or convalescent COVID-19.

This clone was counted between two and nine times. The chain joins TRBV7-6 to TRBJ2-7; 8 bases agree with TRBD1. The junction had 7 bases not matched to a gene; V was cut back by 2 bases and J by 7 bases. CDR3 length: 14 residues. CDR1 is SGHVS, CDR2 FNYEAQ, per germline. CDR3 sequence (DNA): TGTGCCAGCAGCTTAAACAGGGGGACGGATGAGCAGTACTTC. Translation: CASSLNRGTDEQYF.

The chain has TRBV19 and TRBJ1-2; D ambiguous. CDR3 size: 13 residues. V lost 7 bases, J lost 4 bases, and 13 bases lay in between. Germline values: CDR1 LNHDA, CDR2 SQIVND (reference sequence). CDR3 in amino acids: CASTDLAGYGYTF. CDR3 nucleotides: TGTGCCAGTACAGATTTGGCAGGCTATGGCTACACCTTC.

The chain couples TRBV15 to TRBJ1-5, with D possibly TRBD1 on 6 matching bases. The CDR3 extends over 15 amino acids. Trimming took 8 bases from V and 3 from J, leaving 17 bases between them. The germline V gene encodes CDR1 LNHNV and CDR2 YYDKDF (reference sequence). In nucleotides, the CDR3 is TGTGCCACCCGGAGGTACAGGGATTACAATCAGCCCCAGCATTTT. It yields the protein CATRRYRDYNQPQHF.

This sequence joins TRBV27 and TRBJ2-7, with 9 bases that match TRBD2. The CDR3 runs to 18 residues. From germline, CDR1 is MNHEY and CDR2 SMNVEV (reference sequence). V was clipped by 3 bases and J by 4 bases; unmatched bases: 16. CDR3 sequence: CASSLRGGFKGSGYEQYF. In DNA form, the CDR3 reads TGTGCCAGCAGTTTGCGGGGGGGCTTTAAGGGTTCGGGGTACGAGCAGTACTTC.

The CDR3 bases are TGTGCCAGCAGCTTAGTTGGAGGGGGGGGTGCCAACGAGCAGTACTTC. The encoded protein is CASSLVGGGGANEQYF. The chain combines TRBV11-2 with TRBJ2-7, with D possibly being TRBD2 (7 bases). Trimming left V 1 base short and J 5 bases short, with 18 bases between. This CDR3 contains 16 residues. Germline lookup yields CDR1 SGHAT and CDR2 FQNNGV. Filled out from reference TRBV11-2 and TRBJ2-7, the complete variable domain reads EAGVAQSPRYKIIEKRQSVAFWCNPISGHATLYWYQQILGQGPKLLIQFQNNGVVDDSQLPKDRFSAERLKGVDSTLKIQPAKLEDSAVYLCASSLVGGGGANEQYFGPGTRLTVT.

DNA of the CDR3: TGTGCCAGCAGCGTTAGTCCGGTCCGGGAGCTGTTTTTT. This codes for CASSVSPVRELFF. The rearrangement uses TRBV9 and TRBJ2-2; D remains unclear. CDR1 is SGDLS, CDR2 YYNGEE, per germline. CDR3 length equals 13 residues. V was shortened by 2 bases and J by 9 bases, with 11 bases between the two germline ends.

Written as DNA, the CDR3 is TGTGCCAGTAGTAGTCGGGTCAACTATGGCTACACCTTC. This sequence encodes CASSSRVNYGYTF. The gene calls are TRBV19 and TRBJ1-2; D uncertain. Per the germline V gene, CDR1 is LNHDA and CDR2 is SQIVND (reference sequence). The CDR3 consists of 13 residues. Trimming shortened V by 4 bases and J by 2 bases, and 8 bases separated the two germline ends.

V is TRBV7-8 and J is TRBJ1-3; 7 bases align to TRBD1. Germline V lookup: CDR1 SGHVS, CDR2 FQNEAQ. The CDR3 totals 17 residues. With 0 bases clipped from V and 0 bases from J, the junction kept 5 bases outside the gene matches. The CDR3 DNA reads TGTGCCAGCAGCTTAGCGCGGGACAGCAACTCTGGAAACACCATATATTTT. Its protein product is CASSLARDSNSGNTIYF.

CDR3 loop: CASSAHRGGQETQYF. CDR3 nucleotides: TGTGCCAGCAGCGCTCACAGGGGCGGCCAAGAGACCCAGTACTTC. The chain links TRBV7-2 to TRBJ2-5; 7 positions match TRBD1. Looked up from germline, CDR1 is SGHTA and CDR2 is FQGNSA. V trimming: 5 bases; J trimming: 1 base; junction bases outside the gene matches: 7. This CDR3 has 15 residues.

This chain connects TRBV5-1 to TRBJ2-1, with D tentatively TRBD2 (6 bases). Per germline, CDR1 SGHRS and CDR2 YFSETQ. CDR3 length equals 12 residues. V dropped 0 bases and J dropped 8 bases, with 6 bases sitting between them. The CDR3 reads CASSLGGDEQFF. In DNA form, the CDR3 reads TGCGCCAGCAGCTTGGGCGGGGATGAGCAGTTCTTC. The full variable domain, rest sourced from reference TRBV5-1 and TRBJ2-1, is KAGVTQTPRYLIKTRGQQVTLSCSPISGHRSVSWYQQTPGQGLQFLFEYFSETQRNKGNFPGRFSGRQFSNSRSEMNVSTLELGDSALYLCASSLGGDEQFFGPGTRLTVL.

The genes are TRBV6-2 or TRBV6-3 and TRBJ2-7; 8 bases fit TRBD1. The CDR3 has 16 amino acids. Germline V lookup: CDR1 MNHEY, CDR2 SVGEGT. Unmatched junction bases numbered 12, after V lost 4 bases and J lost 4 bases. This chain's CDR3 is CASSSSTADRGYEQYF. The CDR3 region has the DNA TGTGCCAGCAGTTCGTCGACGGCCGACAGGGGTTACGAGCAGTACTTC.

The rearrangement uses TRBV18 and TRBJ2-6; D not resolved. The CDR3 length is 15 residues. Trimming left V 1 base short and J 0 bases short, with 4 bases between. CDR1 KGHSH and CDR2 LQKENI come from the germline V gene. CDR3 protein: CASSPLNSGANVLTF. As DNA, the CDR3 is TGTGCCAGCTCACCACTTAACTCTGGGGCCAACGTCCTGACTTTC.

Notes on this clone: A read error may produce the germline difference seen at one junction end. The rearrangement uses TRBV7-9 and TRBJ1-2, with no clear D. Germline-derived CDR1 and CDR2 are SEHNR and FQNEAQ (reference sequence). The CDR3 has 14 amino acids. The DNA of the CDR3 is TGTGCCAGCAGCTTAGGGCCGCGGAGAGGTGGCCACACCTTC. It specifies CASSLGPRRGGHTF.

This clone was seen a few times. V is TRBV5-1 and J is TRBJ2-7; no definite D call. The germline V gene has CDR1 SGHRS and CDR2 YFSETQ. The CDR3 totals 15 residues. The germline V and J ends were trimmed by 2 bases and 4 bases, with 16 bases remaining between them. The CDR3 here is CASSFIRGPEYEQYF. CDR3 nucleotides: TGCGCCAGCAGCTTTATTAGAGGCCCCGAGTACGAGCAGTACTTC.

The chain has TRBV29-1 and TRBJ1-2; D may be TRBD1 (5 bases). The CDR3 spans 14 residues. Germline CDR1 and CDR2: SQVTM and ANQGSEA. The ends were cut back, 6 bases at V and 2 bases at J, with 16 bases in the middle. The CDR3 protein is CSVNWGGRNYGYTF. CDR3 DNA: TGCAGCGTCAACTGGGGGGGTAGAAACTATGGCTACACCTTC. Using reference TRBV29-1 and TRBJ1-2 for the parts outside the CDR3, the full variable domain is SAVISQKPSRDICQRGTSLTIQCQVDSQVTMMFWYRQQPGQSLTLIATANQGSEATYESGFVIDKFPISRPNLTFSTLTVSNMSPEDSSIYLCSVNWGGRNYGYTFGSGTRLTVV.